A single sample gave rise to the 3 T cell receptor beta chains below, sequenced in a study of blood T cell repertoires in COVID-19. Data came from immunoSEQ multiplex PCR; TCRdb stores just in-frame clones and leaves some out. The table lists tens of thousands of clones, 75% to 85% of them singletons. What was sequenced was peripheral blood. Receptors were obtained from a human donor in a cohort sampled during active COVID-19.

The V gene is TRBV19, the J gene TRBJ1-2; 7 bases match TRBD1. After removal of 5 bases from V and 6 bases from J, the junction contained 9 bases not matched to a gene. The germline V gene encodes CDR1 LNHDA and CDR2 SQIVND (reference sequence). The CDR3 runs 14 residues. This CDR3 reads CASSLPTGRNGYTF. CDR3 DNA: TGTGCCAGTAGTCTCCCGACAGGGAGGAATGGCTACACCTTC.

V gene TRBV9 combines with J gene TRBJ2-3; the match to TRBD2 covers 11 bases. The CDR3 extends over 16 amino acids. The germline V gene has CDR1 SGDLS and CDR2 YYNGEE. The V and J ends lost 5 bases and 6 bases, in that order; junction bases with no gene match: 11. In nucleotides, the CDR3 is TGTGCCAGCAGTGTCCCCTTAGCGGGAGGGACGGATACGCAGTATTTT. This sequence encodes CASSVPLAGGTDTQYF.

The chain is built from TRBV4-1 and TRBJ2-5; 8 bases match TRBD1. The CDR3 loop spans 13 amino acids. Germline-derived CDR1 and CDR2 are MGHRA and YSYEKL. The ends lost 3 bases at V and 6 bases at J; junction bases unmatched: 3. The chain's CDR3 is CASSHDRGQTQYF. The CDR3 nucleotides are TGCGCCAGCAGCCATGACAGGGGTCAGACCCAGTACTTC.